The TCR beta chain under discussion was sequenced for a study of OX40 agonist ivuxolimab in advanced cancers. Details on this clone: The junction and the germline gene differ at one end; a read error may be behind it.

Germline values: CDR1 SGHDN, CDR2 FVKESK. The CDR3 has 16 residues. The table came from immunoSEQ multiplex PCR; TCRdb's copy has only in-frame clones and leaves some out. The sample shows about 40,000 clones, 88% of them seen only once. The input for sequencing was CD4+ or CD8+ T cells sorted from blood, taken in a trial of the OX40 agonist ivuxolimab. This sequence joins TRBV14 and TRBJ2-2, with D possibly called TRBD1 or TRBD2 (5 bases each). The clonotype comes from an adult with an advanced solid tumor such as melanoma, head and neck, liver or kidney cancer. The CDR3 coding sequence is TGTGCCAGCAGCCCAGGGTGGAAGGGGAACACCGGGGAGCCGTTTTTT. It yields the protein CASSPGWKGNTGEPFF.